This TCR beta chain was retrieved from a study of blood T cell repertoires in COVID-19 (dated by TCRdb to about 2020). Describing the broader study: Collaborator samples came from the United States, Italy and Spain and covered acute and convalescent phases of COVID-19. Subjects who had been exposed to COVID-19, were actively infected with it, or had recovered from it provided the deeply sampled blood TCRbeta repertoires that made up the dataset. Sample metadata almost always included a de-identified subject ID, COVID-19 status, age in years and sex. Samples came from the ongoing ImmuneRACE study (first 160 participants) plus 1,254 subjects from 6 global collaborators. Where available, HLA class I and class II types were obtained from metadata supplied by the sample provider rather than from assay-based typing. A freely available public database, intended as a resource for researchers studying the immune response to SARS-CoV-2, is where the repertoires were released. The material from the prospective study consisted of cDNA or gDNA derived from T cells, B-cell-depleted T cells, or PBMCs.

The immunoSEQ Assay, a bias-controlled multiplex PCR, was used to amplify TCRbeta CDR3 regions from genomic DNA. The study's own analysis went as follows. The number of nucleated cells in each sample was estimated from the amplification of reference gene primers within the assay. To quantify the absolute abundance of each unique TCRbeta CDR3 rearrangement, sequence reads were collapsed and filtered. For each sample, productive Simpson clonality was calculated as the square root of Simpson's diversity index over productive rearrangements. Here the immuneACCESS table is served through TCRdb, limited to in-frame sequences with V and J called. Missing clones are a known gap in these copies; in checked studies unresolved V genes cover under half, and the rest lacks a known reason. For V, J and clone size, that table is used; D and trimming come from the DNA. The sample includes around 330,000 clones, with around 90% observed a single time. Around 2.5% of the sample is in the top ten clones.

About this clone: The target of this receptor is not known. No base quality values were provided; no much bigger clone lies one nucleotide off.

The germline V gene (reference sequence) yields MNHEY for CDR1 and SMNVEV for CDR2. The V end loses 5 bases and the J end loses 0 bases, and a stretch of 16 bases separates them. Reading from cysteine to phenylalanine, the CDR3 counts 16 amino acids. The entry retains the CDR3 DNA only, 48 bases that are in frame from base 1. Participants in the prospective study were enrolled through a virtual design, were aged roughly 18 to 90 years, and lived in 20 to 30 United States geographic areas. In the prospective study, cohorts were assigned on the basis of participant-reported clinical history obtained from a screening survey and a study questionnaire. ImmuneRACE Cohort 3 recovered participants were defined by two consecutive negative NP/OP PCR tests, healthcare professional clearance, or symptom resolution. In the prospective study, mobile phlebotomists collected whole blood, serum and a nasopharyngeal or oropharyngeal swab from each participant. Additional blood draws and questionnaires over an approximately two-month period could optionally be provided by prospective study participants. Before DNA extraction, blood samples from the prospective study were shipped at room temperature or frozen.

On the study overall, not on this receptor specifically: How much clinical and demographic metadata was included differed by source and by participant, and the metadata was provided uncurated.

The sequence derives from a man in his 60s who had recovered from COVID-19. The rearrangement combines TRBV27 with TRBJ1-1; tentative D gene TRBD1, with 5 bases matching. The sequencing sample was made of PBMCs or T cells enriched from blood (not recorded which). The CDR3 is CASSLRGGGMNTEAFF. DNA sequence: TGTGCCAGCAGTCTGAGGGGTGGCGGGATGAACACTGAAGCTTTCTTT.